This T cell receptor beta chain emerged from a study of T cells after yellow fever vaccination. Study as a whole: Researchers used SMART-Seq v4 Ultra Low Input to prepare fractions that had low cell numbers. General observations from the study: The CD4 and CD8 compartments had a small share of their clonotypes in common. Post-booster samples contained most primary-vaccination clones (around 96% CD4, about 90% CD8).

The CDR3 has 13 amino acids. Germline V lookup: CDR1 SGHAT, CDR2 FQNNGV. The study made its TCR cDNA through 5'RACE template switching. That step introduced a universal primer site along with UMIs. TCRdb re-called the 5' RACE reads with MiXCR, one entry per CDR3 protein. The top ten clones hold 15% to 20% of a sample with 400,000 or so distinct CDR3 sequences, around 20% of them seen once. Notes on this clonotype: Its antigen is not known. The junction departs from the called germline gene at one end, perhaps through a read error.

The rearrangement joins TRBV11-2 to TRBJ2-3; D may be TRBD1 or TRBD2 (5 bases each). This clonotype was obtained from a man aged 18 to 29 who received the YFV17D yellow fever vaccine. The source was PBMCs, collected before the yellow fever booster vaccination. The CDR3 spells CASSPGTTDTRYF. The CDR3 nucleotides read TGTGCCAGCAGCCCAGGGACCACAGATACGCGGTATTTT.